This is a list of T cell receptor beta chains from one sample in a study of blood T cells in healthy people across ages. TCRdb processed the 5' RACE reads anew with MiXCR; each CDR3 protein has one entry. This table has hundreds of thousands of distinct CDR3 sequences, roughly a quarter appearing once. Separately, the same data were catalogued under a study of T cells of mothers and their children.

Sample: blood. Receptors originate from a boy younger than 10 in good health. CDR3s include the opening cysteine and the closing phenylalanine or tryptophan. A D gene is named only where the DNA matches it firmly. Only some rows state a clone size, as once, few, many or a class for expanded clones.

12 | TRBJ1-1 | few | - | TRBV20-1 | TGCAGTGCTAGAGGAAACAGGGTCGAAGCTTTCTTT | CSARGNRVEAFF
17 | TRBJ2-7 | few | TRBD2 | TRBV15 | TGTGCCACCAGCAGAGATAGGACTAGCGGACTATTGAGGGAGCAGTACTTC | CATSRDRTSGLLREQYF
14 | TRBJ1-1 | few | - | TRBV7-9 | TGTGCCAGCAGCTTGGACAGAATGAACACTGAAGCTTTCTTT | CASSLDRMNTEAFF
15 | TRBJ1-4 | - | - | TRBV10-3 | TGTGCCATCAGTGAGTCCCGGGAGGACAATGAAAAACTGTTTTTT | CAISESREDNEKLFF
15 | TRBJ2-3 | - | - | TRBV29-1 | TGCAGCGTTGGCCAGGCAGGAGTTAGCACAGATACGCAGTATTTT | CSVGQAGVSTDTQYF
16 | TRBJ1-2 | - | - | TRBV25-1 | TGTGCCAGCAGTGAATTGGAGGGGTGGGAGGGCTATGGCTACACCTTC | CASSELEGWEGYGYTF
14 | TRBJ2-5 | - | TRBD1 | TRBV7-9 | TGTGCCAGCAGCTCAGGGGGATTGGGAGAGACCCAGTACTTC | CASSSGGLGETQYF
16 | TRBJ2-7 | - | TRBD2 | TRBV7-9 | TGTGCCAGCACCCCCGGCAAGTCCGGGAGGGCCCACGAGCAGTACTTC | CASTPGKSGRAHEQYF
13 | TRBJ2-5 | - | - | TRBV20-1 | TGCAGTGCTAGTAAGGACGGGCAAGAGACCCAGTACTTC | CSASKDGQETQYF
13 | TRBJ1-2 | - | - | TRBV7-2 | TGTGCCAGCAGCTTAAATCCCATCTATGGCTACACCTTC | CASSLNPIYGYTF
13 | TRBJ1-2 | few | - | TRBV12-3/TRBV12-4 | TGTGCCAGCAGCCGTCGGGGGGGGTATGGCTACACCTTC | CASSRRGGYGYTF
16 | TRBJ1-2 | - | TRBD1 | TRBV29-1 | TGCAGCGTCCTACGCCCTGGGACAGGCCCCCTGAGGGGCTACACCTTC | CSVLRPGTGPLRGYTF
12 | TRBJ1-1 | few | - | TRBV10-2 | TGCGCCAGACAGGATCCGAACACTGAAGCTTTCTTT | CARQDPNTEAFF
15 | TRBJ2-2 | many | - | TRBV18 | TGTGCCAGCTCGCCCATAGGTGGGGACACCGGGGAGCTGTTTTTT | CASSPIGGDTGELFF
17 | TRBJ1-1 | - | - | TRBV12-5 | TGTGCTAGTGATTTGGGGGCAGGGCGAAGTAGGAACACTGAAGCTTTCTTT | CASDLGAGRSRNTEAFF
17 | TRBJ1-5 | few | - | TRBV5-6 | TGTGCCAGCAGCTTCTTTTGGGTCTCGCTTTACAATCAGCCCCAGCATTTT | CASSFFWVSLYNQPQHF
16 | TRBJ2-1 | few | - | TRBV20-1 | TGCAGTGCTAGGCCGCGGGGAACAGGGGAATGGGATGAGCAGTTCTTC | CSARPRGTGEWDEQFF
16 | TRBJ2-5 | - | - | TRBV21-1 | TGTGCCAGCAGCGATCGGGGCGACAGGGGGCGCGAGACCCAGTACTTC | CASSDRGDRGRETQYF
17 | TRBJ2-7 | few | - | TRBV10-3 | TGTGCCATCAGTGAGCACAAGGCGGGTACCGGCTACTACGAGCAGTACTTC | CAISEHKAGTGYYEQYF
16 | TRBJ2-1 | - | TRBD1 | TRBV18 | TGTGCCAGCTCACCCATTCGGGACAGGGTTAGCAATGAGCAGTTCTTC | CASSPIRDRVSNEQFF
15 | TRBJ1-5 | - | - | TRBV10-3 | TGTGCCATCAGTGAGTTGGCAGCAGGCAATCAGCCCCAGCATTTT | CAISELAAGNQPQHF
15 | TRBJ1-1 | - | - | TRBV20-1 | TGCAGTGCTAGAGATGTAGGCAGGGGAGGGGGTGAAGCTTTCTTT | CSARDVGRGGGEAFF
16 | TRBJ2-6 | few | - | TRBV7-2 | TGTGCCAGCAGCTTAAGGACCGCACTCGGGGCCAACGTCCTGACTTTC | CASSLRTALGANVLTF
13 | TRBJ2-5 | few | - | TRBV7-9 | TGTGCCAGCAGCTCAAGGCAGCAAGAGACCCAGTACTTC | CASSSRQQETQYF
15 | TRBJ1-4 | - | - | TRBV4-2 | TGTGCCAGCAGCCAGGGACCCCCAGCTAATGAAAAACTGTTTTTT | CASSQGPPANEKLFF
9 | TRBJ1-5 | - | - | TRBV24-1 | TGTGCTAACGATCAGCCCCAGCATTTT | CANDQPQHF
19 | TRBJ2-5 | - | TRBD2 | TRBV27 | TGTGCCAGCAGTCCCGCGTCGGGTGGAGGTCTAGCGGGCCGGGAGACCCAGTACTTC | CASSPASGGGLAGRETQYF
16 | TRBJ2-4 | - | TRBD1 | TRBV28 | TGTGCCAGCAGTTTCTCGCCAGGGGGCACCAAAAACATTCAGTACTTC | CASSFSPGGTKNIQYF